This paragraph covers one TCR beta chain sequence. The antigen remains undetermined. In germline, CDR1 is SGHNT, CDR2 YENEEA. The CDR3 has 15 residues. Between the trimmed V and J ends, which lost 4 bases and 1 base, there was a span of 13 bases. CD45RA-negative memory and CD45RA+ naive subsets were split from the CD4+ cells. These data belong to a study of shared clonotypes between healthy human individuals. Notes on the study in general: The diversity represented, both genetic and in exposure history, was limited by few donors. Only blood was sampled, and tissue TCR repertoires likely differ from blood ones.

Only in-frame clones appear in the TCRdb table, and some are missing; sequencing was by immunoSEQ multiplex PCR. The sample includes approximately 2,300,000 clones, about 90% of them seen just once. The origin of this receptor is a man aged 18 to 30 in good health. Some clones in this sample may be carry-over from other donors' samples. The chain has TRBV11-3 and TRBJ1-1; D is unresolved. Sequenced: naive CD4+ T cells from PBMCs. The subset: CD45RA+ positively selected. CDR3: CASSSSGSKNTEAFF. In DNA, the CDR3 is TGTGCCAGCAGCTCATCAGGCAGCAAGAACACTGAAGCTTTCTTT.